The entry below gives a single TCR beta chain sequence along with its context. Its specificity is not known. This entry is derived from a study of blood T cell dynamics during melanoma immunotherapy. Assay used: immunoSEQ multiplex PCR; TCRdb lists only in-frame clones, some missing. The sample has under 15,000 clones, approximately 84% seen once. General study points: Disease-control patients' PBMC repertoires became either more clonal or more diverse at W3.

J lost 1 base, V lost 10 bases, and 10 bases had no gene match. The V gene's germline CDR1 is LNHDA and CDR2 SQIVND (reference sequence). This CDR3 comprises 16 residues. As to time point: pre-treatment baseline. The source of this sequence is a human donor with melanoma. The chain is built from TRBV19 and TRBJ2-2, with 9 bases that match TRBD2. The material was blood, obtained from a patient treated with checkpoint blockade. CDR3 in amino acids: CAISRSGGRNTGELFF. As DNA, the CDR3 is TGTGCCATCTCTCGGAGCGGGGGGCGGAACACCGGGGAGCTGTTTTTT. Full variable domain (remainder filled in from reference TRBV19 and TRBJ2-2): DGGITQSPKYLFRKEGQNVTLSCEQNLNHDAMYWYRQDPGQGLRLIYYSQIVNDFQKGDIAEGYSVSREKKESFPLTVTSAQKNPTAFYLCAISRSGGRNTGELFFGEGSRLTVL.